The rows below give T cell receptor beta chains drawn from one sample of a study of blood T cell repertoires in COVID-19. Profiling relied on immunoSEQ multiplex PCR, and the TCRdb table lists in-frame clones only, not all of them. The sample has just over 300,000 clones, about 90% seen once. Sequenced: peripheral blood. These TCRs come from a woman in her 30s with COVID-19, enrolled during active disease. Both conserved end residues are part of each CDR3. The D gene is left open where the match is weak. A clone size is listed for some rows: how often the clone was seen (once, few, many), or a class if it is expanded.

d_call,j_call,v_call,clone_size,cdr3_nt,cdr3_aa
NA,TRBJ2-7,TRBV18,NA,TGTGCCAGCTCACCATACAGCGGGCACCCCTACGAGCAGTACTTC,CASSPYSGHPYEQYF
TRBD1,TRBJ1-2,TRBV5-1,NA,TGCGCCAGCAGAACAGGGGACAGGGAGTCAGTCGACTATGGCTACACCTTC,CASRTGDRESVDYGYTF
NA,TRBJ2-7,TRBV7-9,NA,TGTGCCAGCAGCTTTTCCAATGAGTACGAGCAGTACTTC,CASSFSNEYEQYF
TRBD2,TRBJ2-3,TRBV3-1/TRBV3-2,NA,TGTGCCAGCAGCCAAGATCCCCTAGCGGGGGACTCCTCAGATACGCAGTATTTT,CASSQDPLAGDSSDTQYF
NA,TRBJ1-2,TRBV7-9,NA,TGTGCCAGCAGCTCCTTACAGGGTAGCTACACCTTC,CASSSLQGSYTF
NA,TRBJ1-2,TRBV4-2,NA,TGTGCCAGCAGCCAAGGGACAGTCCAAAACTATGGCTACACCTTC,CASSQGTVQNYGYTF
NA,TRBJ1-2,TRBV6-1,once,TGTGCCAGCAGTGAAGCCCGGGGTTGGGGTAACTATGGCTACACCTTC,CASSEARGWGNYGYTF
NA,TRBJ1-5,TRBV19,NA,TGTGCCAGTAGTATAGGTGGCAGGGGACGGGGTCAGCCCCAGCATTTT,CASSIGGRGRGQPQHF
NA,TRBJ1-1,TRBV9,NA,TGTGCCAGCAGCGTGGGGACTCACACTGAAGCTTTCTTT,CASSVGTHTEAFF
NA,TRBJ1-1,TRBV5-1,NA,TGCGCCAGCAGCTTGTGGGCCGGAAACACTGAAGCTTTCTTT,CASSLWAGNTEAFF
TRBD2,TRBJ2-1,TRBV5-4,NA,TGTGCCAGCAGCTTGGGCGGGACTAACAATGAGCAGTTCTTC,CASSLGGTNNEQFF
TRBD1,TRBJ2-2,TRBV4-1,NA,TGCGCCAGCAGCCAAGGACAGGGGAACACCGGGGAGCTGTTTTTT,CASSQGQGNTGELFF
TRBD1,TRBJ1-2,TRBV15,many,TGTGCCACCAGCGGCCGTCCGGGACAGGGGCTACTTAACTATGGCTACACCTTC,CATSGRPGQGLLNYGYTF
TRBD1,TRBJ1-3,TRBV7-9,NA,TGTGCCAGCAGCTTAGGGACAGGGGGCTCTGGAAACACCATATATTTT,CASSLGTGGSGNTIYF
NA,TRBJ2-7,TRBV12-3/TRBV12-4,NA,TGTGCCACCTCGGGTGGTCCTATCTACGAGCAGTACTTC,CATSGGPIYEQYF
TRBD1,TRBJ1-5,TRBV7-3,NA,TGTGCCAGCAGCCCCTCGGACAGGTCGAATCAGCCCCAGCATTTT,CASSPSDRSNQPQHF
NA,TRBJ1-5,TRBV19,NA,TGTGCCAGTAGAGGACGGAGGGTCGATCAGCCCCAGCATTTT,CASRGRRVDQPQHF
NA,TRBJ1-1,TRBV4-2,once,TGTGCCAGCAGCCAGTACCGGGACACTGAAGCTTTCTTT,CASSQYRDTEAFF
TRBD1,TRBJ2-7,TRBV4-1,NA,TGCGCCAGCAGCCGACCGGGACAGGCGCCTTACGAGCAGTACTTC,CASSRPGQAPYEQYF
TRBD1,TRBJ1-1,TRBV6-5,NA,TGTGCCAGCAGAGATGGACAGGGAAACACTGAAGCTTTCTTT,CASRDGQGNTEAFF
NA,TRBJ1-4,TRBV6-5,NA,TGTGCCAGCAGTTACTCAGGGACAAAAGGGGAAAAACTGTTTTTT,CASSYSGTKGEKLFF
TRBD1,TRBJ1-1,TRBV9,NA,TGTGCCAGCAGCGTCACAGGGACAGGGGAGGCTGAAGCTTTCTTT,CASSVTGTGEAEAFF
TRBD1,TRBJ1-2,TRBV19,NA,TGTGCCACCCAAAATACCGGGACAGCTGGCTACACCTTC,CATQNTGTAGYTF
TRBD1,TRBJ1-1,TRBV19,once,TGTGCCAGTAGTATTGGGACAGTTGAAGCTTTCTTT,CASSIGTVEAFF
NA,TRBJ1-1,TRBV15,NA,TGTGCCACCAGCAGAGATCGGGGGGGTTCGACTGAAGCTTTCTTT,CATSRDRGGSTEAFF
TRBD2,TRBJ2-1,TRBV7-2,once,TGTGCCAGCAGCTTTAGGAGGCGGGGGGGCCGTGGCAATGAGCAGTTCTTC,CASSFRRRGGRGNEQFF
NA,TRBJ2-7,TRBV15,once,TGTGCCACCAGCAGAGGGTGGGGAGCCTCCTACGAGCAGTACTTC,CATSRGWGASYEQYF
TRBD1,TRBJ1-1,TRBV7-9,NA,TGTGCCAGCAGCCCGCGGACAGGGGGGGCAGACACTGAAGCTTTCTTT,CASSPRTGGADTEAFF
NA,TRBJ2-7,TRBV2,NA,TGTGCCAGCAGTATTGGGCCCTCTTTAGAGCAGTACTTC,CASSIGPSLEQYF
TRBD1,TRBJ2-1,TRBV28,NA,TGTGCCAGCAACCAAGCCGGGACAGGAAGCAATGAGCAGTTCTTC,CASNQAGTGSNEQFF
NA,TRBJ1-1,TRBV11-3,NA,TGTGCCAGCAGACTTGGGGGGTACTCACCCTCTGAAGCTTTCTTT,CASRLGGYSPSEAFF
TRBD1,TRBJ2-2,TRBV19,NA,TGTGCCAGTACTGAGGACAGGGTGCCCGGGGAGCTGTTTTTT,CASTEDRVPGELFF
NA,TRBJ1-5,TRBV12-3/TRBV12-4,NA,TGTGCCAGCAGCCCCGGTCTGAATCAGCCCCAGCATTTT,CASSPGLNQPQHF
TRBD2,TRBJ2-7,TRBV4-1,NA,TGCGCCAGCAGCCAAGATCCAGCGGGGGGCTACGAGCAGTACTTC,CASSQDPAGGYEQYF
NA,TRBJ2-3,TRBV5-1,NA,TGCGCCAGCAGCCCGGTAGGGGGAGATACGCAGTATTTT,CASSPVGGDTQYF
NA,TRBJ1-6,TRBV6-5,NA,TGTGCCAGCAGTTATTGGGGCGGGGGCTCACCCCTCCACTTT,CASSYWGGGSPLHF
NA,TRBJ1-4,TRBV3-1/TRBV3-2,many,TGTGCCAGCAGGCAAGGCGCTGAAAAACTGTTTTTT,CASRQGAEKLFF
NA,TRBJ1-2,TRBV2,NA,TGTGCCAGCAGTGATGCGCTCATCGTTGGCTACACCTTC,CASSDALIVGYTF
NA,TRBJ1-1,TRBV4-1,few,TGCGCCAGCAGCCAAGGTCTTCCGAACACTGAAGCTTTCTTT,CASSQGLPNTEAFF
TRBD1,TRBJ2-5,TRBV5-8,once,TGTGCCAGCAGCACACACAGGGGAAAGACCCAGTACTTC,CASSTHRGKTQYF
TRBD1,TRBJ1-1,TRBV19,NA,TGTGCCAGTAGTTCCCAAATTTTGGCAGGGGGGACTGAAGCTTTCTTT,CASSSQILAGGTEAFF
NA,TRBJ2-1,TRBV4-1,NA,TGCGCCACTCTGCCTAGGACACACTCCTACAATGAGCAGTTCTTC,CATLPRTHSYNEQFF
NA,TRBJ2-2,TRBV5-1,NA,TGCGCCAGTTCCTCCCGAACGGCGGCGACCTACACCGGGGAGCTGTTTTTT,CASSSRTAATYTGELFF
TRBD1,TRBJ2-3,TRBV24-1,NA,TGTGCCACCAGTGACCGACAGGGTGGGGATACGCAGTATTTT,CATSDRQGGDTQYF
TRBD1,TRBJ2-7,TRBV18,NA,TGTGCCAGCTCAGTTTCCGGGACAGAATACGAGCAGTACTTC,CASSVSGTEYEQYF
NA,TRBJ1-1,TRBV2,NA,TGTGCCAGCAGCACGGATGGGAGGGCAAACACTGAAGCTTTCTTT,CASSTDGRANTEAFF